This T cell receptor beta chain appears in the sequencing data of a study of regulatory T cells in long-lasting Graves disease. For this clonotype: A read error is possible here, since a much larger clone lies one base away.

Library construction for TCR beta used iRepertoire HTBI primers and Arm-PCR of CDR3 regions. TCRdb called the multiplex PCR reads again in MiXCR, with one record for every CDR3 protein. This sample yields 400,000 to 450,000 distinct CDR3 sequences, of which 16% are seen a single time; roughly 10% belongs to the top ten. The time point: newly diagnosed GD, antithyroid drugs for less than 3 months. PBMCs provided the RNA from which the TCR library was made. Germline values: CDR1 MDHEN, CDR2 SYDVKM. V was pared by 4 bases and J by 8 bases, with 15 bases between. The CDR3 extends over 15 amino acids. Separately, the same data were catalogued under a study of T cells in Graves' hyperthyroidism and ophthalmopathy.

The rearrangement uses TRBV28 and TRBJ1-6; no firm D call. The receptor was isolated from a woman aged 25 to 39 with Graves disease. Source: peripheral blood mononuclear cells (PBMCs), taken at new diagnosis, from a patient treated with antithyroid drugs. For the CDR3, the DNA is TGTGCCAGCAGTTATTGTTCTCAGATCCATTCACCCCTCCACTTT. Translating it yields CASSYCSQIHSPLHF.